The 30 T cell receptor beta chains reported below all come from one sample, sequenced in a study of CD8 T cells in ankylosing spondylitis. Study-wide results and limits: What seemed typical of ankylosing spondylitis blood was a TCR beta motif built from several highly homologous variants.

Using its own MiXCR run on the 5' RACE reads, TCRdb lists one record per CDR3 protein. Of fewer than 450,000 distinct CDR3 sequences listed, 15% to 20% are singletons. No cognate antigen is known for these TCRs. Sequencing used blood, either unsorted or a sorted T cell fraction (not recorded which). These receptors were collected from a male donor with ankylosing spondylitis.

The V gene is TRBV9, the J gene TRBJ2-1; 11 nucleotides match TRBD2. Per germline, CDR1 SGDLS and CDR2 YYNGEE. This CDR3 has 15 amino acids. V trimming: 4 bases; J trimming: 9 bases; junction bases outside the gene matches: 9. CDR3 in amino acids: CASSSVAGGLGEQFF. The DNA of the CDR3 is TGTGCCAGCAGCAGCGTAGCGGGAGGGCTGGGTGAGCAGTTCTTC.

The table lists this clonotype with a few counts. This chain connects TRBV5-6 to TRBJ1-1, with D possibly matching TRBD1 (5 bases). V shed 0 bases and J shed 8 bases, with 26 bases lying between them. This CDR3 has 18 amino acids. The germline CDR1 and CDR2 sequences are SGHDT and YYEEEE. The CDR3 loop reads CASSLGIRVSRDSNEAFF. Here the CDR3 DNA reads TGTGCCAGCAGCTTGGGAATCAGGGTGTCTAGAGACTCTAACGAAGCTTTCTTT.

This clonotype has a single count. CDR3 in DNA: TGTGCCATCAGTAGACAGGAAGTCTATGGCTACACCTTC. This encodes CAISRQEVYGYTF. V usage is TRBV10-3 and J usage is TRBJ1-2; TRBD1 might be the D (6 bases). CDR1 is ENHRY and CDR2 is SYGVKD in the germline V gene. The CDR3 spans 13 residues. V lost 5 bases and J 4 bases, leaving 11 bases between the germline ends.

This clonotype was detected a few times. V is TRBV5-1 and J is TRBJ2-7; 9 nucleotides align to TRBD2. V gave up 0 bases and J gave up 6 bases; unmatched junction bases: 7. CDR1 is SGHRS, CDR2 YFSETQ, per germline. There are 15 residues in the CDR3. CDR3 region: CASSLEAGGPSEQYF. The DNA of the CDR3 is TGCGCCAGCAGCTTGGAGGCGGGAGGGCCTAGCGAGCAGTACTTC.

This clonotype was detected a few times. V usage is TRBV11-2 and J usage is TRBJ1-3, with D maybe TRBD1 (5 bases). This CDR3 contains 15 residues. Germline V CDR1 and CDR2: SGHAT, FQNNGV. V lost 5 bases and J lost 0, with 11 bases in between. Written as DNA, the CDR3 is TGTGCCAGCAGCGCGACGGGGCTCTCTGGAAACACCATATATTTT. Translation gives CASSATGLSGNTIYF.

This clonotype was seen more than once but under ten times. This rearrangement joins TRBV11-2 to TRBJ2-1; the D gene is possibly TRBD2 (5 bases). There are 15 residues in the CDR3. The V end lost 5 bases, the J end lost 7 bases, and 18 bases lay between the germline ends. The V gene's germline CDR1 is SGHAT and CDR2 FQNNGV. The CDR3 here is CASSLSLVSGNEQFF. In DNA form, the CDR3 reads TGTGCCAGCAGCCTATCACTAGTTTCTGGAAATGAGCAGTTCTTC.

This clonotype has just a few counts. DNA for the CDR3: TGTGCCAGCAGCTCGGACAGGGGAAGAGGTGCCTACGAGCAGTACTTC. It is translated as CASSSDRGRGAYEQYF. The chain joins TRBV7-8 to TRBJ2-7; 9 nucleotides line up with TRBD1. The CDR3 covers 16 residues. The germline gives CDR1 SGHVS, CDR2 FQNEAQ. Trimming cost V 4 bases and J 2 bases; bases outside gene matches: 9.

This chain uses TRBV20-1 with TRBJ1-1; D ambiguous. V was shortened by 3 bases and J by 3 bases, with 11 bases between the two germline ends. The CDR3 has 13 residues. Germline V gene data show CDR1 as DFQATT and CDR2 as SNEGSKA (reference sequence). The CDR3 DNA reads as TGCAGTGCTAGCTCGGATCTTTACACTGAAGCTTTCTTT. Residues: CSASSDLYTEAFF.

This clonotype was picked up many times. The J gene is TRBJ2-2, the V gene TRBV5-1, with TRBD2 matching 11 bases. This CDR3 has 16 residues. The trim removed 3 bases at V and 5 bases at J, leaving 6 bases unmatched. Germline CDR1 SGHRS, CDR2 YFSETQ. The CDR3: CASSSRLAGHTGELFF. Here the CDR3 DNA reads TGCGCCAGCAGCTCCCGACTAGCGGGGCATACCGGGGAGCTGTTTTTT. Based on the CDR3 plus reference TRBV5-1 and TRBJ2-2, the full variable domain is KAGVTQTPRYLIKTRGQQVTLSCSPISGHRSVSWYQQTPGQGLQFLFEYFSETQRNKGNFPGRFSGRQFSNSRSEMNVSTLELGDSALYLCASSSRLAGHTGELFFGEGSRLTVL.

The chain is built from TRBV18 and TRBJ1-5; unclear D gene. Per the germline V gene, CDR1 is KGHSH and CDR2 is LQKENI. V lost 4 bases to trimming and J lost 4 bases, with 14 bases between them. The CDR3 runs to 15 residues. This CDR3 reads CASSLAGLMNQPQHF. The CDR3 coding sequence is TGTGCCAGCTCACTGGCGGGCTTGATGAATCAGCCCCAGCATTTT.

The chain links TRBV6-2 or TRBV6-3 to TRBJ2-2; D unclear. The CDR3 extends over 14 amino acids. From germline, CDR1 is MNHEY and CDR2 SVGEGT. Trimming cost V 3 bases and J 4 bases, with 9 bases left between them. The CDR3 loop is CASSYVVGTGELFF. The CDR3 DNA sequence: TGTGCCAGCAGTTATGTTGTGGGCACCGGGGAGCTGTTTTTT.

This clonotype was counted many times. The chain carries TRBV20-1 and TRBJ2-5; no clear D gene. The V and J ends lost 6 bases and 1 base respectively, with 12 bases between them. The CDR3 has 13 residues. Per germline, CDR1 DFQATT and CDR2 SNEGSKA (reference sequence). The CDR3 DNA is TGCAGTGCCCCTTACCGGTCCCAAGAGACCCAGTACTTC. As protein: CSAPYRSQETQYF.

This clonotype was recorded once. This CDR3 is CASSSRTSGRPLEQYF. The CDR3 bases are TGTGCCAGCAGTTCTCGGACTAGCGGGCGTCCTTTGGAGCAGTACTTC. The chain recombines TRBV28 with TRBJ2-7, with 11 bases identical to TRBD2. V was clipped by 4 bases and J by 7 bases; unmatched bases: 12. CDR3 size: 16 residues. Looked up from germline, CDR1 is MDHEN and CDR2 is SYDVKM.

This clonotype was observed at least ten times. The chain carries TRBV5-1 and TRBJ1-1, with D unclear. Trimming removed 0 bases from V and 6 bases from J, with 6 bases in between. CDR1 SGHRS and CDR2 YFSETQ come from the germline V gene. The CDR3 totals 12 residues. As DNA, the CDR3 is TGCGCCAGCAGCTTGGGAAAAGCTGAAGCTTTCTTT. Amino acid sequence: CASSLGKAEAFF.

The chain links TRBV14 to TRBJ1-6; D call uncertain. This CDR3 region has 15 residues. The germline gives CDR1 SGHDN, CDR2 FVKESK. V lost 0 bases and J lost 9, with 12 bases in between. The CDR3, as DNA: TGTGCCAGCAGCCAAGATCCGGTTTTTGGTTCACCCCTCCACTTT. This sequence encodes CASSQDPVFGSPLHF.

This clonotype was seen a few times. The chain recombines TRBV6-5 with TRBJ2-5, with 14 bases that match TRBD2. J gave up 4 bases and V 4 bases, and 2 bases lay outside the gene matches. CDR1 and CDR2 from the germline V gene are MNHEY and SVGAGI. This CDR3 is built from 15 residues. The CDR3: CASSFGTSGGETQYF. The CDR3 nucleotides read TGTGCCAGCAGTTTCGGGACTAGCGGGGGAGAGACCCAGTACTTC.

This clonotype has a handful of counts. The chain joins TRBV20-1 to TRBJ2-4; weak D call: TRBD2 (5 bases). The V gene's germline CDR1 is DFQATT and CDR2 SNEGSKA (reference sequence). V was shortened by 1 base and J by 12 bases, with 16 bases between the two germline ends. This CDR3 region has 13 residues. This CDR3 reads CSARVSGETRQYF. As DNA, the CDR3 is TGCAGTGCTAGAGTGTCCGGGGAAACCCGTCAGTACTTC.

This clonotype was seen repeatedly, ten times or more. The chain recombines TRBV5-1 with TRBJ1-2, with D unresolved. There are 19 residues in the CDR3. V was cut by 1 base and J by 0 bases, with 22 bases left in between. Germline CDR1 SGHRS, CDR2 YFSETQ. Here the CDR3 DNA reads TGCGCCAGCAGCTTGAGGGTCCGCCACGAAGCGCACGCTAACTATGGCTACACCTTC. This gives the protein CASSLRVRHEAHANYGYTF. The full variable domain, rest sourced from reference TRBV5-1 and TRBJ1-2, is KAGVTQTPRYLIKTRGQQVTLSCSPISGHRSVSWYQQTPGQGLQFLFEYFSETQRNKGNFPGRFSGRQFSNSRSEMNVSTLELGDSALYLCASSLRVRHEAHANYGYTFGSGTRLTVV.

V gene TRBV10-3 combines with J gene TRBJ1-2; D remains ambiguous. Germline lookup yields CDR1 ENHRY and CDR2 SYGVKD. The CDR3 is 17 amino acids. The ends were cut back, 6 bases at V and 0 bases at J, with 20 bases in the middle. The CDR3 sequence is CAISPLVGGVANYGYTF. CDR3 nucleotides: TGTGCCATCAGCCCTTTGGTCGGCGGGGTTGCTAACTATGGCTACACCTTC.

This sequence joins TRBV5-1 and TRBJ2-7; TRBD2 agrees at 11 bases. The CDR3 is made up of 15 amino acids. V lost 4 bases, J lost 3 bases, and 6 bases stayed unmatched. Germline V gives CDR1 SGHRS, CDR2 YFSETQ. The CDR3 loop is CASSELAGALYEQYF. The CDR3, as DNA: TGCGCCAGCAGCGAACTAGCGGGAGCCCTCTACGAGCAGTACTTC.

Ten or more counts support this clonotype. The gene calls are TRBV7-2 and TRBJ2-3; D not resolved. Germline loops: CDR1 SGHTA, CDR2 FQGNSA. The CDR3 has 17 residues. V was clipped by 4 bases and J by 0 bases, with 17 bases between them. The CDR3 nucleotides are TGTGCCAGCAGCTCCGACCGTCCCCTTACTAGCACAGATACGCAGTATTTT. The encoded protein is CASSSDRPLTSTDTQYF.

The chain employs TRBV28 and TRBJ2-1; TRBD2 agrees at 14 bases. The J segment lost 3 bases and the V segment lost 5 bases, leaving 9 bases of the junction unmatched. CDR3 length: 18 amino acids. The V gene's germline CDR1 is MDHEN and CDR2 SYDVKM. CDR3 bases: TGTGCCAGCAGTGGGACTAGCGGGAGAGGGTCATACTACAATGAGCAGTTCTTC. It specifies CASSGTSGRGSYYNEQFF.

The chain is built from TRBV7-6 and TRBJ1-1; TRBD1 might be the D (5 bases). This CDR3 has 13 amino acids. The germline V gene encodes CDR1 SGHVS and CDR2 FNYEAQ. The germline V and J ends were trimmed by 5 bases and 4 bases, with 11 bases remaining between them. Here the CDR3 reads CASSQIQGTEAFF. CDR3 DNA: TGTGCCAGCAGCCAGATTCAGGGCACTGAAGCTTTCTTT.

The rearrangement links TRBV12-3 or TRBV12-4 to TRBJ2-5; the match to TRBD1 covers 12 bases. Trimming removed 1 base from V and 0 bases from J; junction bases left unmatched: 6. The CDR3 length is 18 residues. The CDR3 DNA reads TGTGCCAGCAGTTTAGGGGACAGGGGGCACCCGTACCAAGAGACCCAGTACTTC. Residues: CASSLGDRGHPYQETQYF.

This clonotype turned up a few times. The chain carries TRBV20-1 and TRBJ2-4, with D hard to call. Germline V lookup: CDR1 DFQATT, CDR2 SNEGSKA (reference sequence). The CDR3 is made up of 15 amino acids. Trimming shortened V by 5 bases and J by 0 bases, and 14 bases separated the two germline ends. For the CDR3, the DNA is TGCAGTGCTCCCATGGCAGGTTCAGCCAAAAACATTCAGTACTTC. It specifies CSAPMAGSAKNIQYF.

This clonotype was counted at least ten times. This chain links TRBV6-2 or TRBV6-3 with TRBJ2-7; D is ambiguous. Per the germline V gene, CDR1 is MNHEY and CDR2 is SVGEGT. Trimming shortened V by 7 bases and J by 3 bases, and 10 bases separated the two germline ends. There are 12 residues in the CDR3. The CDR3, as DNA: TGTGCCAGCACCCCTTCTGGCTACGAGCAGTACTTC. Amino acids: CASTPSGYEQYF.

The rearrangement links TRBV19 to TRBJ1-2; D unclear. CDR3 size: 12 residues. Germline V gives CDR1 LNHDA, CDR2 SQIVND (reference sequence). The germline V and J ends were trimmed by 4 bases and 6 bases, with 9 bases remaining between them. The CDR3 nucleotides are TGTGCCAGTAGTACCCGCGAAGATGGCTACACCTTC. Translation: CASSTREDGYTF.

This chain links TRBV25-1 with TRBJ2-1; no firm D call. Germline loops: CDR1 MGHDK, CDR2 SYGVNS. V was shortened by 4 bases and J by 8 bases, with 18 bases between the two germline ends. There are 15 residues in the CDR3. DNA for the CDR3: TGTGCCAGCAGTGCCCTGATGAGGCGCATCTATGAGCAGTTCTTC. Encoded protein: CASSALMRRIYEQFF.

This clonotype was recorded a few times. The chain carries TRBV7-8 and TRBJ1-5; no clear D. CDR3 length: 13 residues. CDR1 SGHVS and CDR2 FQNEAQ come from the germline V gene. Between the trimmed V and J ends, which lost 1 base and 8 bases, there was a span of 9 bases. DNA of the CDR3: TGTGCCAGCAGCTTAGTTCAGGTTGAGCCCCAGCATTTT. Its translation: CASSLVQVEPQHF.

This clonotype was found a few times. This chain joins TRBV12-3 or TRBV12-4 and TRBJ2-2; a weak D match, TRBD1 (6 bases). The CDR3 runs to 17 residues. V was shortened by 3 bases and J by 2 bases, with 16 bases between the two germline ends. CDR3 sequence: CASSLGRGGSNTGELFF. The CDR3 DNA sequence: TGTGCCAGCAGTTTGGGCAGGGGTGGGTCAAACACCGGGGAGCTGTTTTTT.